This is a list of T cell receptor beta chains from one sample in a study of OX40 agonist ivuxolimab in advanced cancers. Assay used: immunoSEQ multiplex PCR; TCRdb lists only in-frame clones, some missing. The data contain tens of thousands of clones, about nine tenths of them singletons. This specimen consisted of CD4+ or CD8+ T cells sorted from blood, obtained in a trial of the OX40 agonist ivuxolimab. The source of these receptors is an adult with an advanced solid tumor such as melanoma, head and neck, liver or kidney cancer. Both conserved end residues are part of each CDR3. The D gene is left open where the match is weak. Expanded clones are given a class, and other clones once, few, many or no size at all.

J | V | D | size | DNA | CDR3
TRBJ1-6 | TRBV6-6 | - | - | TGTGCCAGCAGTTACTCGACCGTACAGTATAATTCACCCCTCCACTTT | CASSYSTVQYNSPLHF
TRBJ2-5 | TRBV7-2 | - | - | TGTGCCAGCAGCTTAGCATTAGGGACCCAGTACTTC | CASSLALGTQYF
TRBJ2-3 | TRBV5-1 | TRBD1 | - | TGCGCCAGCAGCTCCGGGACAGGGGATATAGCCACAGATACGCAGTATTTT | CASSSGTGDIATDTQYF
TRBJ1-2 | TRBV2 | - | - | TGTGCCAGCAGTGACAGGCGAAACTATGGCTACACCTTC | CASSDRRNYGYTF
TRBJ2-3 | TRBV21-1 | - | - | TGTGCCAGCAGCCCTCGGACAGGGAACCTACTACGCACAGATACGCAGTATTTT | CASSPRTGNLLRTDTQYF
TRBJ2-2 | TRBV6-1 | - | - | TGTGCCAGCAGCCGGACCCAGAACACCGGGGAGCTGTTTTTT | CASSRTQNTGELFF
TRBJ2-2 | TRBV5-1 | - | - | TGCGCCAGCAGCCTAACCCCAGGAGTCGCCGGGGAGCTGTTTTTT | CASSLTPGVAGELFF
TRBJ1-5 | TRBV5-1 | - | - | TGCGCCAGCAGCTTACAGGGTAATAGCAATCAGCCCCAGCATTTT | CASSLQGNSNQPQHF
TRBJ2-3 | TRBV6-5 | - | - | TGTGCCAGCAGTTACCGGGGTATATCCACAGATACGCAGTATTTT | CASSYRGISTDTQYF
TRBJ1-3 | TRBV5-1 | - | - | TGCGCCAGCAGCTATCAGGGTTCTGGAAACACCATATATTTT | CASSYQGSGNTIYF
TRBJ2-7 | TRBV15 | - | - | TGTGCCACCAGCTCCCAGGGGGGGTTCACTCCTTACTTC | CATSSQGGFTPYF
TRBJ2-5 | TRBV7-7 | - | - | TGTGCTAGCAGCCGAGGGGGGGAGTTATCTGAGACCCAGTACTTC | CASSRGGELSETQYF
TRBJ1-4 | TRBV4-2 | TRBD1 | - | TGTGCCAGCAGCCGCTCGGGACAGGATAGTAATGAGAAACTGTTTTTT | CASSRSGQDSNEKLFF
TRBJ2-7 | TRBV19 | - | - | TGTGCCAGTAGTAAAATAGGCAGCTACGAGCAGTACTTC | CASSKIGSYEQYF
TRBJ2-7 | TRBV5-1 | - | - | TGCGCCAGCAGCTTTGGGGAAACCCCCTACGAGCAGTACTTC | CASSFGETPYEQYF
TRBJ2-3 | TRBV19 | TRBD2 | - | TGTGCCAGTAGTATGTGGGGCGGGGGGGCAGATACGCAGTATTTT | CASSMWGGGADTQYF
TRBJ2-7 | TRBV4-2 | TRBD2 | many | TGTGCCAGCAGCCAAGGCGGGGGGGCCTGGGAGCAGTACTTC | CASSQGGGAWEQYF
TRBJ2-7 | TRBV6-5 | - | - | TGTGCCAGCAGTTCCCCGAGGGGTTCCTACGAGCAGTACTTC | CASSSPRGSYEQYF